This TCR beta chain stems from a study of shared clonotypes between healthy human individuals. In the study overall: Three plates each covered CD4 naive and memory; CD8 naive two, CD8 memory one.

Naivety among CD8 cells was defined by CD45RO negativity and positive CCR7 selection, thereby excluding terminally differentiated effector memory CD45RA+ cells. Using around 180 ng DNA, roughly 33,000 T cell genomes, the sorted-subset replicate PCRs were run. Clones were sequenced by immunoSEQ multiplex PCR, and TCRdb holds only the in-frame ones, with some missing. The sample contains 2 million or so clones, about 95% of which appear only once. Study-wide results and caveats: Approximately 4.6% of naive CD4 clonotypes were common to a few donors.

As concerns this clone: The antigen remains undetermined.

Sequenced input: naive CD8+ T cells sorted from blood. The TCR sequence derives from a man younger than 35 in good health.

The CDR3 loop reads CASANRQGDQPQHF. CDR3 sequence (DNA): TGTGCCAGCGCCAATAGACAGGGGGACCAGCCCCAGCATTTT. This rearrangement joins TRBV27 to TRBJ1-5; 9 bases are shared with TRBD1. Germline CDR1 and CDR2: MNHEY and SMNVEV (reference sequence). V gave up 8 bases and J gave up 7 bases; unmatched junction bases: 9. CDR3 length equals 14 residues.